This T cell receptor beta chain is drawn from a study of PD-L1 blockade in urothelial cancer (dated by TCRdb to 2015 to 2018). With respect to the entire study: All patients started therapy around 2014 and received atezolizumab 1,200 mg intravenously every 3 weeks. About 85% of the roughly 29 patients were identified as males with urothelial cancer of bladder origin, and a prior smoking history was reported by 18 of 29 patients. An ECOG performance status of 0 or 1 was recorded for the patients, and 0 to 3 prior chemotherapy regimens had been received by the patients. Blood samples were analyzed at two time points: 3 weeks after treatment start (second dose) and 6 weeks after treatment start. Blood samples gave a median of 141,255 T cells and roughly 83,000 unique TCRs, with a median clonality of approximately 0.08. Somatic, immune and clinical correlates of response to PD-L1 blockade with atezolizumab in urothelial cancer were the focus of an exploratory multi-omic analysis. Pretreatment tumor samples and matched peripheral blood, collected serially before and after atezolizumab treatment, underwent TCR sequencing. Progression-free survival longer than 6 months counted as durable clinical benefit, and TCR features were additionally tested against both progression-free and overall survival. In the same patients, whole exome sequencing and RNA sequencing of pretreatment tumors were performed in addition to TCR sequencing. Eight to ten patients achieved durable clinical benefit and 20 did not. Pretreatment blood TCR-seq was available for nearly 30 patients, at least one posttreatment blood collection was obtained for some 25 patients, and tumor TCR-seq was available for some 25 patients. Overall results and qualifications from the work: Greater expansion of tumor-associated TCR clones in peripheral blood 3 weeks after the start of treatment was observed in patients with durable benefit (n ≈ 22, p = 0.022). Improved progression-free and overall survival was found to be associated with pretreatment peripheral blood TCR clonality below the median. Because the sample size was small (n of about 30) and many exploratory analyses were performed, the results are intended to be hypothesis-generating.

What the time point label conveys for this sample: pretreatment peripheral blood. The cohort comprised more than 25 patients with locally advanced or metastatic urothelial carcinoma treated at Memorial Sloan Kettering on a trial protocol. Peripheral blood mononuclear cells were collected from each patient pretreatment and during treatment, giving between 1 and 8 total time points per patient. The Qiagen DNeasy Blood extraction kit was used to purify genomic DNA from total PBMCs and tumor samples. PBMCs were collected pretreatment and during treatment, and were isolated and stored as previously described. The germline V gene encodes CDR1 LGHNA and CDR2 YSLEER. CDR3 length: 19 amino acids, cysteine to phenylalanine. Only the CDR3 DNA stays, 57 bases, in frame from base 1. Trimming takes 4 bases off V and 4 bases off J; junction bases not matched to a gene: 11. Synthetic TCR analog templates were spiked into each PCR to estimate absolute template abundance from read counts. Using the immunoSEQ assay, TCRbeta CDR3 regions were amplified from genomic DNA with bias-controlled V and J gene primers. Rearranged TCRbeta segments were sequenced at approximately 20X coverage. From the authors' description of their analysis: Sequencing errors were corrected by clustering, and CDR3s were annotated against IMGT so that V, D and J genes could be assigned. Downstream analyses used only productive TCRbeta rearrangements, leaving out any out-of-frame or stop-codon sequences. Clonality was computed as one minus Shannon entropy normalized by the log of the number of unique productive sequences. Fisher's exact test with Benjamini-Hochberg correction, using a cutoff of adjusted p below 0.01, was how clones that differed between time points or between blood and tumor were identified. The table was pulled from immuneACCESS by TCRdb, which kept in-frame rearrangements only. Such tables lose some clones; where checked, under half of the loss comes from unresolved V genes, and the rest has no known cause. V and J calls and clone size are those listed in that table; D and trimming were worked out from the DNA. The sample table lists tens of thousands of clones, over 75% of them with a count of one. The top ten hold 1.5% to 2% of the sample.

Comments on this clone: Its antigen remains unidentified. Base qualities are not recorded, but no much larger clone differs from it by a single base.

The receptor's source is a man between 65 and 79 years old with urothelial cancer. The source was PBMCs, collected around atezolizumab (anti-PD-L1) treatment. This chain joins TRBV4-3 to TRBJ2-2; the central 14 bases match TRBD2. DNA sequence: TGCGCCAGCAGCCCCTCAGCCGGGACTAGCGGGAGTAGCACCGGGGAGCTGTTTTTT. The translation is CASSPSAGTSGSSTGELFF.